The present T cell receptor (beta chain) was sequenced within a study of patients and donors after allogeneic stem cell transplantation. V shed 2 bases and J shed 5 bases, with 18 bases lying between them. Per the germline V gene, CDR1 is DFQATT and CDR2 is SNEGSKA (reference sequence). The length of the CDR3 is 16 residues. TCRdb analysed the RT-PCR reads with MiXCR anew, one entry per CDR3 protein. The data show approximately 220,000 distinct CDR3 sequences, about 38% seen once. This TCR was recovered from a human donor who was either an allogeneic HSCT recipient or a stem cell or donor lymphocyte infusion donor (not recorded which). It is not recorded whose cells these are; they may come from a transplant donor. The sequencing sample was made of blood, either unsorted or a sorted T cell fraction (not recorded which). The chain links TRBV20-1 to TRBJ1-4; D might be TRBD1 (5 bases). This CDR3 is CSARQETRELNEKLFF. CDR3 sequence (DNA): TGCAGTGCTAGACAAGAGACCAGGGAATTAAATGAAAAACTGTTTTTT.